The clone carrying this TCR beta chain was found a few times. Its specificity is not known. The PCR employed 60 Vbeta primers together with 13 Jbeta primers. TCRdb's copy holds only in-frame clones and misses some; the assay was immunoSEQ multiplex PCR. The sample comprises around 110,000 clones, around 60% of which are singletons, and roughly 9.7% rests with the top ten. The sample comes from a study of cytomegalovirus exposure and HLA in healthy donors. As for the study in general: Clustering assigned 81% of the approximately 430 genotyped donors to the Caucasian-associated ancestry cluster.

Germline values: CDR1 MNHEY, CDR2 SVGAGI. The CDR3 runs 14 residues. V lost 6 bases and J 10 bases, leaving 18 bases between the germline ends. Findings of the study overall: TCR sequences were mostly rare, though some public TCRs occurred in many donors. One variant, a missense change in DCLRE1C, was linked in a later analysis to TCR beta V- and J-gene trimming. There were a few CMV-associated chains whose specificity for CMV antigens was confirmed in vitro.

The sequenced sample was PBMCs. The sequence came from a woman aged 40 to 49 in good health and CMV-seropositive. The rearrangement links TRBV6-5 to TRBJ1-4, with D tentatively TRBD1 (6 bases). The CDR3 DNA follows: TGTGCCAGCAGGCTGACAGGCTTTACTGGAAAACTGTTTTTT. Protein sequence: CASRLTGFTGKLFF.